Sequencing of this T cell receptor (beta chain) was carried out in a study of blood T cell repertoires in COVID-19. Study at large: The United States, Italy and Spain were the sources of the acute and convalescent COVID-19 samples. The cDNA or gDNA used as material had been derived from T cells, B-cell-depleted T cells, or PBMCs.

The protocol was immunoSEQ multiplex PCR, while the TCRdb copy is restricted to in-frame clones and leaves out a portion. The sample lists 150,000 to 250,000 clones; 94% were seen once. Enrolled during active infection, Seattle patients were then followed longitudinally. V was shortened by 3 bases and J by 2 bases, with 9 bases between the two germline ends. Germline V gene sequence: CDR1 LNHDA, CDR2 SQIVND (reference sequence). This CDR3 contains 14 residues. The chain links TRBV19 to TRBJ2-3; no clear D gene. The clonotype comes from a young man with COVID-19, enrolled during active disease. The sample was peripheral blood. The CDR3: CASSMRDNTDTQYF. CDR3 DNA sequence: TGTGCCAGTAGTATGCGCGACAACACAGATACGCAGTATTTT. Together with reference TRBV19 and TRBJ2-3, the CDR3 gives the full variable domain: DGGITQSPKYLFRKEGQNVTLSCEQNLNHDAMYWYRQDPGQGLRLIYYSQIVNDFQKGDIAEGYSVSREKKESFPLTVTSAQKNPTAFYLCASSMRDNTDTQYFGPGTRLTVL.